This T cell receptor (beta chain) was sequenced for a study of blood T cell repertoires in COVID-19 (dated by TCRdb to 2020 to 2021). For context, the study as a whole: Samples from collaborators originated in the United States, Italy and Spain and spanned both the acute and convalescent phases of COVID-19. The prospective study material was composed of cDNA or gDNA derived from T cells, B-cell-depleted T cells, or PBMCs. Deeply sampled blood TCRbeta repertoires from subjects exposed to, actively infected with, or recovered from COVID-19 were included in the dataset. The repertoires were released in a freely available public database meant as a resource for research on the immune response to SARS-CoV-2. Samples came from the ongoing ImmuneRACE study (first 160 participants) plus 1,254 subjects from 6 global collaborators. Sample metadata almost always included a de-identified subject ID, COVID-19 status, age in years and sex. Where HLA class I and class II types were available, the types were taken from metadata supplied by the sample provider, not from assay-based typing. On the study overall, not on this receptor specifically: Clinical and demographic metadata were provided uncurated, with the amount varying by source and participant.

The CDR3 numbers 17 residues from cysteine through phenylalanine. CDR3 DNA is the only sequence kept; it has 51 bases, read in frame from the first base. In the germline V gene (reference sequence), CDR1 corresponds to PRHDT and CDR2 to FYEKMQ. V ends up 4 bases short and J 6 bases short, with an unmatched junction base count of 17. About this clone itself: Its cognate antigen has yet to be identified. No much larger clone exists at a distance of one base, and base qualities are not known.

TCRbeta CDR3 regions were amplified from genomic DNA by means of the immunoSEQ Assay, a bias-controlled multiplex PCR. As for how the authors treated the data: The number of nucleated cells in each sample was estimated from the amplification of reference gene primers within the assay. To quantify the absolute abundance of each unique TCRbeta CDR3 rearrangement, sequence reads were collapsed and filtered. For each sample, productive Simpson clonality was calculated as the square root of Simpson's diversity index over productive rearrangements. What TCRdb holds here is the immuneACCESS table cut down to in-frame rearrangements. Part of the clones is not present; checked against another copy, under half of the missing clones reflect an unresolved V gene, and the others are unexplained. The DNA was the basis for D and trimming; V, J and clone size are from that table. The sample has around 310,000 clones on record, around 90% of them singletons. The leading ten clones occupy roughly 1% of the sample.

One collaborating source in Seattle enrolled patients during active infection and followed them longitudinally through the course of disease. Whole blood was collected in K2EDTA tubes by collaborating institutions according to the institutions' own protocols. For TCRbeta analysis, collaborators shipped samples as frozen whole blood, isolated PBMCs, or DNA extracted from either of those sample types. Recombination joined TRBV13 with TRBJ1-2, and TRBD1 matches 7 of the central bases. This receptor was taken from a middle-aged woman with COVID-19, enrolled during active disease. The sequenced sample was peripheral blood. The DNA sequence is as follows: TGTGCCAGCAGCTCCGATGAATTCCCCGGGACAGAAGATGGCTACACCTTC. Protein translation: CASSSDEFPGTEDGYTF.